This TCR beta chain is from a study of blood T cell repertoires in COVID-19. Across the whole study: Sources were T cells, B-cell-depleted T cells, or PBMCs; the material itself was cDNA or gDNA.

How the authors handled the data: Reference gene primer amplification gave estimated nucleated cell counts. Repertoires were generated with immunoSEQ multiplex PCR, while TCRdb's copy carries only in-frame clones and drops some. V and J calls and clone size are as listed in that table; D and trimming were resolved from the DNA. This sample has over 85,000 clones, with 80% to 90% found just once. This TCR was sampled from an elderly woman with acute or convalescent COVID-19. The specimen was peripheral blood.

The chain's CDR3 is CASSPQGGSHEQYF. The CDR3 region has the DNA TGTGCCAGCAGCCCGCAGGGAGGGAGCCACGAGCAGTACTTC. The J gene is TRBJ2-7, the V gene TRBV9; 7 positions agree with TRBD2. CDR3 length: 14 residues. The junction had 9 bases not matched to a gene; V was cut back by 4 bases and J by 5 bases. The germline CDR1 and CDR2 sequences are SGDLS and YYNGEE.